This T cell receptor beta chain was captured by sequencing in a study of T cell responses to AZD1222 COVID-19 vaccine. Study-level findings and limits: Regions 160-218 and 743-854 dominated among vaccine-associated CD4 TCRs spanning spike. Most donors were white British and more were female, and clonal diversity was possibly underestimated. Regions left unmutated in variants are reportedly the target of nearly half of spike-specific TCRs. Repertoires were sampled only after the peak T cell response.

Assay used: immunoSEQ multiplex PCR; TCRdb lists only in-frame clones, some missing. The sample contains 110,000 to 150,000 clones, around 88% of which appear only once. Points on this clone: Its cognate antigen is unknown.

The sample here was peripheral blood, taken on day 0 of AZD1222 vaccination. This receptor was taken from an adult in good health.

The CDR3: CASSLNDGYGYTF. CDR3 sequence (DNA): TGTGCCAGCAGCCTAAACGACGGGTATGGCTACACCTTC. The chain employs TRBV7-3 and TRBJ1-2; D remains unclear. There are 13 residues in the CDR3. V gave up 5 bases and J gave up 5 bases, with 12 bases separating them. CDR1 and CDR2 from the germline V gene are SGHTA and FQGTGA.